This TCR beta chain was sequenced during a study of Graves' ophthalmopathy and Graves' hyperthyroidism. Overall study findings and caveats: Researchers report that a 13-signature model separated ophthalmopathy from stable hyperthyroidism, posting about 87% sensitivity and around 80% specificity. Blood also contained most of the expanded thyroid clonotypes above 0.001 frequency.

RNA transcripts were the source from which TCR beta CDR3 regions were amplified. HTBI-primed RT-PCR formed the first round, and a multiplex PCR formed the second. TCRdb re-derived calls from the multiplex PCR reads in MiXCR, one entry per CDR3 protein. The sample has around 670,000 distinct CDR3 sequences; 40% are singletons. Worth noting for this clonotype: The antigen remains unidentified.

The germline CDR1 and CDR2 sequences are SNHLY and FYNNEI. This CDR3 has 18 amino acids. Trimming took 6 bases from V and 4 from J; bases not matched to a gene: 10. Moderate-to-severe activity, with CAS ≥3, NOSPECS ≥4 and duration under 3 months, characterized the donors with ophthalmopathy. Diagnoses were established from clinical symptoms, serum thyroxine, TRAb, thyroid ultrasound and orbital computed tomography. The chain couples TRBV2 to TRBJ2-6, with 12 bases lining up with TRBD2. Sample: peripheral blood. This TCR was sampled from an adult man with Graves' ophthalmopathy. Here the CDR3 DNA reads TGTGCCAGCAGCCCATGGCTAGCGGGAGGGCAAGGGGCCAACGTCCTGACTTTC. It encodes CASSPWLAGGQGANVLTF.